A selection of T cell receptor beta chains follows, all from one sample in a study of T cell responses to AZD1222 COVID-19 vaccine. Method: immunoSEQ multiplex PCR; TCRdb's copy keeps in-frame clones and lacks some. The table has 85,000 to 100,000 clones, more than 75% seen once; the top ten hold about 21%. Sequenced here: peripheral blood, sampled on day 0 of AZD1222 vaccination. The receptors stem from an adult in good health. CDR3s include the opening cysteine and the closing phenylalanine or tryptophan.

TRBV6-5	CASSRTSGVINEQFF
TRBV7-2	CASSHGGTGITIYF
TRBV5-1	CASSPRGGEQYF
TRBV18	CASSPDVEQYF
TRBV10-1	CASSELRDTGELFF
TRBV29-1	CSAGEGWKLFF
TRBV28	CASSTRGDSGGYGYTF
TRBV11-2	CASSSDRNSPLHF
TRBV30	CAWSDLGHAFDTQYF
TRBV30	CAWSESETGTTQPQHF
TRBV28	CASSPMETKELFF
TRBV5-6	CASSYQWASNQPQHF
TRBV5-1	CASSSTGTPGEKLFF
TRBV12-3/TRBV12-4	CASSTRTSAQHF
TRBV4-1	CASTFGHPTNYGYTF
TRBV28	CASSLPSGFGELFF
TRBV12-3/TRBV12-4	CASSLRGAGELFF
TRBV12-5	CASGLVPGRAAKNIQYF
TRBV2	CASSPRRGIRYSPLHF
TRBV6-5	CASRSDGVPYEQYF
TRBV11-3	CASSRDGGGSYEQYF
TRBV24-1	CATSDPDGGGETQYF
TRBV4-3	CASSQEAGDNEKLFF
TRBV28	CASSLTRSGGTEAFF
TRBV9	CASSAGGSGNTIYF
TRBV19	CASTRTHMRDTEAFF
TRBV7-8	CASSLGGDSYEQYF
TRBV12-3/TRBV12-4	CASSLIEGGYTF
TRBV5-4	CASSWDYNEQFF
TRBV19	CASSSRDTPSYEQYF
TRBV11-2	CASSMTVPGVETQYF